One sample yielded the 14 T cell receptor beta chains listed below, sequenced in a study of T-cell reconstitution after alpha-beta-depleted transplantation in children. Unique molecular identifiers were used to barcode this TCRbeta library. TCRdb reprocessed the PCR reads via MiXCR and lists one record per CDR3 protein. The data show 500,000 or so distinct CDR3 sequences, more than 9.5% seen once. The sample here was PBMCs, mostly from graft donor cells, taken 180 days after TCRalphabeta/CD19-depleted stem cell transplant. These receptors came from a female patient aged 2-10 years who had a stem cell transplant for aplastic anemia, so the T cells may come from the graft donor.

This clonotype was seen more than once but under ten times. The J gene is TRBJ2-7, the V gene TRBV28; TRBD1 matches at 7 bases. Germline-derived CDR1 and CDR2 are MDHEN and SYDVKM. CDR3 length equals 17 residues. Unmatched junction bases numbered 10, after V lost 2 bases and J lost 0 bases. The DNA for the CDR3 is TGTGCCAGCAGTTTAGGGTCAGGGGGTCAAAGCTCCTACGAGCAGTACTTC. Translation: CASSLGSGGQSSYEQYF.

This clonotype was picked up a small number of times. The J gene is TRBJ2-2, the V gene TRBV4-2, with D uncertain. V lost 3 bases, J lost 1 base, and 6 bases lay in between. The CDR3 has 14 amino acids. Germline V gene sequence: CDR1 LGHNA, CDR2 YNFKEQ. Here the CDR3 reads CASSQVQNTGELFF. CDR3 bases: TGTGCCAGCAGCCAGGTCCAGAACACCGGGGAGCTGTTTTTT.

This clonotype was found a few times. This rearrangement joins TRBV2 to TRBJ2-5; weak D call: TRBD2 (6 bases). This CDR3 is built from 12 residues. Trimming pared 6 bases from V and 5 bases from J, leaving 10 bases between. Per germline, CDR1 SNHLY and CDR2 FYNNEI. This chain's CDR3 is CASRRGVETQYF. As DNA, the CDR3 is TGTGCCAGCAGGCGGGGCGTGGAGACCCAGTACTTC.

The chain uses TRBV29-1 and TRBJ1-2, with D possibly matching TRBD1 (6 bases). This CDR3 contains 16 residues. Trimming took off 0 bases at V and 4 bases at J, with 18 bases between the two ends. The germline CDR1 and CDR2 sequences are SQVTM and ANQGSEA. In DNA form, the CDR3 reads TGCAGCGTTGAAGATCAGGGGTCTGGCATCCTCTATGGCTACACCTTC. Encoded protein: CSVEDQGSGILYGYTF.

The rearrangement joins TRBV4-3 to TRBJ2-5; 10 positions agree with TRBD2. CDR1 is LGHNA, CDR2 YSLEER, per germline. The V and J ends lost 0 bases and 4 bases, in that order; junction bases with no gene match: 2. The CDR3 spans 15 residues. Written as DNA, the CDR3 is TGCGCCAGCAGCCAAGATACTAGCGGGACAGAGACCCAGTACTTC. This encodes CASSQDTSGTETQYF.

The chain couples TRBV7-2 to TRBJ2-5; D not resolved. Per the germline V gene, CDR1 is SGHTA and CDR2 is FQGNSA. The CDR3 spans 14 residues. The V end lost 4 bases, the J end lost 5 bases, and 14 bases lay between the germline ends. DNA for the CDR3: TGTGCCAGCAGCTCTATGGGATCCCAGGAGACCCAGTACTTC. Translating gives CASSSMGSQETQYF. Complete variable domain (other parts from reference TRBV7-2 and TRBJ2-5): GAGVSQSPSNKVTEKGKDVELRCDPISGHTALYWYRQSLGQGLEFLIYFQGNSAPDKSGLPSDRFSAERTGGSVSTLTIQRTQQEDSAVYLCASSSMGSQETQYFGPGTRLLVL.

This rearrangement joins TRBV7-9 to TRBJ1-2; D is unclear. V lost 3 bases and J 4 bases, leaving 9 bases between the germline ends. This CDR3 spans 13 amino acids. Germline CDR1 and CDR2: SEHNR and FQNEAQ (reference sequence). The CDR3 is CASSFDGFYGYTF. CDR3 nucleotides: TGTGCCAGCAGCTTCGACGGATTCTATGGCTACACCTTC.

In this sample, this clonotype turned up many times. As DNA, the CDR3 is TGTGCCAGCACCGGGGACAGAGGTGAAGCTTTCTTT. The encoded protein is CASTGDRGEAFF. This chain connects TRBV12-3 or TRBV12-4 to TRBJ1-1; 7 nucleotides line up with TRBD1. This CDR3 has 12 amino acids. The V gene end was trimmed by 7 bases and the J gene end by 7 bases; junction bases not matched to a gene: 6.

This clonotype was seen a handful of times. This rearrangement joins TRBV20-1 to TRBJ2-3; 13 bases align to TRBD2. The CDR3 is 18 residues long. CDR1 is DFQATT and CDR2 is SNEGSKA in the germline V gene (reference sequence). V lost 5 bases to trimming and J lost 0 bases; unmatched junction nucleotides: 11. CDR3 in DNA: TGCAGTGCTGGCGGGACTAGCGGGACACCCTCGAGCACAGATACGCAGTATTTT. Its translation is CSAGGTSGTPSSTDTQYF.

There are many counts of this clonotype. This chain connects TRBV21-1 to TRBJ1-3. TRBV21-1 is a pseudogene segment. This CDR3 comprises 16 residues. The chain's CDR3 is CASSPSRRRRGNTIYF. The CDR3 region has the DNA TGTGCCAGCAGTCCAAGCCGCAGGCGACGAGGGAACACCATATATTTT.

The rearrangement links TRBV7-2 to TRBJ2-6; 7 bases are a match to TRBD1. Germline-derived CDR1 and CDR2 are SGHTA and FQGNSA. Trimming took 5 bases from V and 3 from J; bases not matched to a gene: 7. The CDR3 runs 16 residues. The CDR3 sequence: CASSITGVYGANVLTF. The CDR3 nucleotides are TGTGCCAGCAGCATCACAGGGGTTTATGGGGCCAACGTCCTGACTTTC.

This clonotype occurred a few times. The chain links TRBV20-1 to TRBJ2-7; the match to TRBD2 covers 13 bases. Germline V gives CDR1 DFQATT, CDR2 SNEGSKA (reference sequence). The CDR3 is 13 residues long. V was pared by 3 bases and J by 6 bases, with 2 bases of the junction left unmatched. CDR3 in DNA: TGCAGTGCTAGTGGGACTAGCGGGGCCGAGCAGTACGTC. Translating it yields CSASGTSGAEQYV.

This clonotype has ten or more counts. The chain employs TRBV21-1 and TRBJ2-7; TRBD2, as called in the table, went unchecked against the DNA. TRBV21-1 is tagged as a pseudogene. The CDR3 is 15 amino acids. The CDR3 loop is CASSKSRALNYEQYV. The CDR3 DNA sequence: TGTGCCAGCAGCAAATCCAGGGCCCTTAACTACGAGCAGTACGTC.

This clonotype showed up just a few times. CDR3 nucleotides: TGTGCCAGCAGTGAGGTGGCGGGAGGCCCCCTCTCCTACGAGCAGTACTTC. It specifies CASSEVAGGPLSYEQYF. This rearrangement joins TRBV25-1 to TRBJ2-7; 8 nucleotides align to TRBD2. The CDR3 covers 17 residues. In germline, CDR1 is MGHDK, CDR2 SYGVNS. V dropped 3 bases and J dropped 0; count of bases not matched to a gene: 10.